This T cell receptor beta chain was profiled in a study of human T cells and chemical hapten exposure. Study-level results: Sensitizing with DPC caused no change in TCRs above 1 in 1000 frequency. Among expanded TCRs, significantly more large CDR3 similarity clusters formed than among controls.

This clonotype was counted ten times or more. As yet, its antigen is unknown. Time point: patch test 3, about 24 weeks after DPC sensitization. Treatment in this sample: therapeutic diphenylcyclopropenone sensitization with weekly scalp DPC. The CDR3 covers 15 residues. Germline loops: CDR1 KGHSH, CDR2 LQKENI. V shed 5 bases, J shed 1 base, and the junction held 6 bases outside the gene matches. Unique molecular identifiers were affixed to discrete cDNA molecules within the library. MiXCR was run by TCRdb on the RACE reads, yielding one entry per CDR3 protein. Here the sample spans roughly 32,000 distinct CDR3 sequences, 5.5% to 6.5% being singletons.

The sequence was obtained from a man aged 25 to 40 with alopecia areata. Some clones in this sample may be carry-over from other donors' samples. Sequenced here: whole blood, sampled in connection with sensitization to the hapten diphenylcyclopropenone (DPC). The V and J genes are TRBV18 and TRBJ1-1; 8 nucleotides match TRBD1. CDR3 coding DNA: TGTGCCAGCTCATCAACCGGGACAGGGAACACTGAAGCTTTCTTT. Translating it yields CASSSTGTGNTEAFF.